What follows are 15 T cell receptor beta chains derived from one specimen sequenced in a study of blood T cell repertoires in COVID-19. The repertoire was sequenced with immunoSEQ multiplex PCR; TCRdb's copy has only in-frame clones and lacks some. The sample records tens of thousands of clones, approximately 86% being singletons. Sequencing was performed on peripheral blood. These receptor sequences come from a human donor with active COVID-19. The donor label of this sample is uncertain.

J is TRBJ1-1 and V is TRBV7-9; no clear D. V lost 1 base, J lost 4 bases, and 7 bases lay in between. The CDR3 length is 13 residues. Germline V gives CDR1 SEHNR, CDR2 FQNEAQ (reference sequence). CDR3 region: CASSLGGGTEAFF. The CDR3 DNA reads as TGTGCCAGCAGCTTAGGTGGAGGCACTGAAGCTTTCTTT. Filled out from reference TRBV7-9 and TRBJ1-1, the complete variable domain reads DTGVSQNPRHKITKRGQNVTFRCDPISEHNRLYWYRQTLGQGPEFLTYFQNEAQLEKSRLLSDRFSAERPKGSFSTLEIQRTEQGDSAMYLCASSLGGGTEAFFGQGTRLTVV.

This clone was picked up one time. At one end the junction does not follow the germline gene, possibly because of a read error. For the CDR3, the DNA is TGTGCTAGCAGCCAGGGGATAAGCACCGGGGAGCTGTTTTTT. Its protein is CASSQGISTGELFF. The J gene is TRBJ2-2, the V gene TRBV7-7, with a weak D call TRBD1 (6 bases). The CDR3 extends over 14 amino acids. The germline V gene encodes CDR1 SSHAT and CDR2 FNYEAQ (reference sequence).

The J gene is TRBJ1-2, the V gene TRBV24-1, with TRBD1 as a possible D gene (5 bases). CDR1 KGHDR and CDR2 SFDVKD come from the germline V gene. The CDR3 runs to 13 residues. V was pared by 6 bases and J by 4 bases, with 11 bases between. As DNA, the CDR3 is TGTGCCACCAGTCACAGGAGAAGCTATGGCTACACCTTC. Residues: CATSHRRSYGYTF.

The chain joins TRBV6-5 to TRBJ1-5, with TRBD1 matching over 7 bases. V was pared by 6 bases and J by 0 bases, with 5 bases of the junction left unmatched. The CDR3 loop spans 15 amino acids. CDR1 and CDR2 from the germline V gene are MNHEY and SVGAGI. CDR3 region: CASSVTGASNQPQHF. For the CDR3, the DNA is TGTGCCAGCAGCGTTACAGGGGCTAGCAATCAGCCCCAGCATTTT.

J is TRBJ2-1 and V is TRBV7-8; 7 bases line up with TRBD1. This CDR3 region has 16 residues. The germline gives CDR1 SGHVS, CDR2 FQNEAQ. V lost 5 bases and J lost 4; bases outside the gene matches: 11. The CDR3 coding sequence is TGTGCCAGCAGCCCACCGGGACAGAGTTTTTACAATGAGCAGTTCTTC. The encoded protein is CASSPPGQSFYNEQFF.

Only one count was recorded for this clone. V gene TRBV7-9 combines with J gene TRBJ2-3, with TRBD2 identical over 10 bases. Trimming removed 5 bases from V and 2 bases from J; junction bases left unmatched: 7. Germline-derived CDR1 and CDR2 are SEHNR and FQNEAQ (reference sequence). The CDR3 runs to 16 residues. The CDR3 loop is CASSVMTSGYTDTQYF. Written as DNA, the CDR3 is TGTGCCAGCAGCGTCATGACTAGCGGGTACACAGATACGCAGTATTTT.

V gene TRBV10-1 combines with J gene TRBJ2-7, with D possibly TRBD2 on 7 matching bases. Between the trimmed V and J ends, which lost 10 bases and 2 bases, there was a span of 21 bases. Germline V gene data show CDR1 as WNHNN and CDR2 as SYGVQD (reference sequence). This CDR3 is 15 amino acids long. CDR3 loop: CANVGGGRDPYEQYF. The CDR3 DNA reads as TGCGCCAACGTGGGCGGGGGCCGTGATCCCTACGAGCAGTACTTC.

In this sample, this clone turned up a few times. The same CDR3 arises from other DNA sequences in this sample as well. The chain recombines TRBV11-2 with TRBJ2-7; 10 bases align to TRBD1. J gave up 2 bases and V 5 bases, and 3 bases lay outside the gene matches. The CDR3 length is 14 residues. Germline CDR1 and CDR2: SGHAT and FQNNGV. The CDR3 loop is CASSPGTGAYEQYF. As DNA, the CDR3 is TGTGCCAGCAGCCCCGGGACAGGGGCCTACGAGCAGTACTTC. The full variable domain, in which reference TRBV11-2 and TRBJ2-7 provide the parts outside the CDR3, is EAGVAQSPRYKIIEKRQSVAFWCNPISGHATLYWYQQILGQGPKLLIQFQNNGVVDDSQLPKDRFSAERLKGVDSTLKIQPAKLEDSAVYLCASSPGTGAYEQYFGPGTRLTVT.

The chain recombines TRBV5-4 with TRBJ2-5; a possible D gene is TRBD1 (6 bases). Germline V CDR1 and CDR2: SGHNT, YYREEE (reference sequence). Trimming shortened V by 3 bases and J by 0 bases, and 15 bases separated the two germline ends. This CDR3 contains 16 residues. CDR3: CASSSDRWGYQETQYF. In DNA form, the CDR3 reads TGTGCCAGCAGCTCTGACAGGTGGGGGTACCAAGAGACCCAGTACTTC.

This sequence joins TRBV6-2 or TRBV6-3 and TRBJ2-1; D is possibly TRBD2 (6 bases). This CDR3 region has 13 residues. Germline CDR1 reads MNHEY; CDR2 reads SVGEGT. The ends were cut back, 4 bases at V and 11 bases at J, with 15 bases in the middle. CDR3 nucleotides: TGTGCCAGCAGTTCCCGGGAGACTAGTCAGCAGTTCTTC. Protein: CASSSRETSQQFF.

This clone was detected only a few times. The identical CDR3 is also encoded by other nucleotide sequences in the sample. The J gene is TRBJ2-7, the V gene TRBV3-1 (or the pseudogene TRBV3-2); D is unresolved. Trimming removed 0 bases at V and 2 bases at J, with 5 bases between. Per the germline V gene, CDR1 is LGHDT and CDR2 is YNNKEL (reference sequence). There are 13 residues in the CDR3. The CDR3 nucleotides are TGTGCCAGCAGCCAAGACGGAGCCTACGAGCAGTACTTC. As protein: CASSQDGAYEQYF.

As DNA, the CDR3 is TGCAGTGCTCATGATAGCTACGAGCAGTACTTC. It codes for CSAHDSYEQYF. V is TRBV20-1 and J is TRBJ2-7; D call uncertain. The V and J ends lost 5 bases and 3 bases respectively, with 8 bases between them. The CDR3 runs to 11 residues. The germline gives CDR1 DFQATT, CDR2 SNEGSKA (reference sequence).

This clone was seen just once. The chain employs TRBV30 and TRBJ2-7; D not certain. V lost 5 bases and J 2 bases, leaving 7 bases between the germline ends. This CDR3 contains 11 residues. Germline V gene data show CDR1 as GTSNPN and CDR2 as SVGIG (reference sequence). The CDR3 here is CAWGVAYEQYF. DNA of the CDR3: TGTGCCTGGGGGGTAGCCTACGAGCAGTACTTC.

This clone was seen more than once but under ten times. The CDR3: CASSLAYGGYGYTF. The CDR3 nucleotides are TGTGCCAGCAGCTTAGCGTATGGGGGGTACGGCTACACCTTC. V usage is TRBV7-9 and J usage is TRBJ1-2, with D perhaps TRBD1 (5 bases). Trimming cost V 0 bases and J 8 bases, with 13 bases left between them. The CDR3 spans 14 residues. Per the germline V gene, CDR1 is SEHNR and CDR2 is FQNEAQ (reference sequence).

A word on this clone: Compared with germline, one end of the junction differs, possibly owing to a read error. The genes are TRBV9 and TRBJ2-5, with TRBD2 identical over 7 bases. Germline lookup yields CDR1 SGDLS and CDR2 YYNGEE. The CDR3 contains 15 residues. DNA for the CDR3: TGTGCCAGCAGCCCCCCCGGGGGGAGGGACGGCCCCTTCGACTTC. Translation: CASSPPGGRDGPFDF.